This entry describes one T cell receptor beta chain. Cohort allocation depended upon clinical history that participants reported. The CDR3 runs to 13 residues. The junction had 7 bases not matched to a gene; V was cut back by 5 bases and J by 8 bases. These data originate in a study of blood T cell repertoires in COVID-19. Study information: Sources were T cells, B-cell-depleted T cells, or PBMCs; the material itself was cDNA or gDNA.

This table comes from immunoSEQ multiplex PCR, and its TCRdb copy is limited to in-frame clones, with some not included. The data hold 250,000 to 300,000 clones, with approximately 91% observed a single time. This receptor was obtained from a woman aged 40 to 55 with acute COVID-19. V gene TRBV12-3 or TRBV12-4 combines with J gene TRBJ1-2, with TRBD1 matching 8 bases. Sequenced input: PBMCs or T cells enriched from blood (not recorded which). The CDR3 coding sequence is TGTGCCAGCAGTGCCAGGGGGCTCGGGGGCTACACCTTC. It is translated as CASSARGLGGYTF.